These T cell receptor beta chains were read from a single sample in a study of neurological immune-mediated disorders. TCRdb analysed the 5' RACE reads with MiXCR anew, one entry per CDR3 protein. The table lists about 66,000 distinct CDR3 sequences, 4.5% to 5.5% of them singletons, with 5.5% to 8% in the top ten. Sequencing was carried out using PBMCs. These receptors all come from a man aged 30-40 years with multiple sclerosis. Both conserved end residues are part of each CDR3. The D gene is left open where the match is weak. Clone size is not always given. Where it is, it says once, few, many or a class for expanded clones.

clone_size	d_call	v_call	j_call	cdr3_nt	cdr3_aa
many	NA	TRBV5-1	TRBJ1-2	TGCGCCAGCAGAACGTCAGAGTCGGGCTATGGCTACACCTTC	CASRTSESGYGYTF
many	NA	TRBV12-3/TRBV12-4	TRBJ1-2	TGTGCCAGCAGTTTAGAGAGGGGGTTCAACTATGGCTACACCTTC	CASSLERGFNYGYTF
many	NA	TRBV20-1	TRBJ2-2	TGCAGTGCTACCCGTAGCGAGGACACCGGGGAGCTGTTTTTT	CSATRSEDTGELFF
many	NA	TRBV5-1	TRBJ1-2	TGCGCCAGCAGCCCAAGACAGGACACGATTCTCTCCTATGGCTACACCTTC	CASSPRQDTILSYGYTF
many	TRBD1	TRBV20-1	TRBJ2-7	TGCAGTGTCACCGGGACAGAGACATACGAGCAGTACTTC	CSVTGTETYEQYF
many	NA	TRBV12-3/TRBV12-4	TRBJ1-1	TGTGCCAGCAGTTTCAGGGAAGGGCGGGTCGGTTTCTTT	CASSFREGRVGFF
few	NA	TRBV18	TRBJ2-3	TGTGCCAGCTCACGGAGAGAGGAAACAGATACGCAGTATTTT	CASSRREETDTQYF
few	NA	TRBV27	TRBJ1-1	TGTGCCAGCAGTTTCTTCGGAAGTAACACTGAAGCTTTCTTT	CASSFFGSNTEAFF
many	TRBD1	TRBV18	TRBJ1-2	TGTGCCAGCTCACCCTCCATCACTCGGACAGGGTGGTATGGCTACACCTTC	CASSPSITRTGWYGYTF
many	TRBD2	TRBV20-1	TRBJ2-3	TGCAGTGCTATGCTAGCGGGAGCCACAGATACGCAGTATTTT	CSAMLAGATDTQYF
many	TRBD1	TRBV27	TRBJ1-2	TGTGCCAGCAGAGAACAGGGGGCCGGCTATGGCTACACCTTC	CASREQGAGYGYTF
NA	TRBD2	TRBV24-1	TRBJ2-1	TGTGCCACCAGTGGGGGCGGGGGGTCTTACAATGAGCAGTTCTTC	CATSGGGGSYNEQFF
many	NA	TRBV3-1	TRBJ1-4	TGTGCCAGCAGCCCCCTTCTTACACGGGATGAAAAACTGTTTTTT	CASSPLLTRDEKLFF
NA	NA	TRBV4-1	TRBJ2-3	TGCGCCAGCAGCCAAGATAGGGGGGGGCAGGGCACAGATACGCAGTATTTT	CASSQDRGGQGTDTQYF
many	NA	TRBV3-1	TRBJ2-7	TGTGCCAGCAGCCAACAGGCCGGATCCTACGAGCAGTACTTC	CASSQQAGSYEQYF
many	NA	TRBV7-2	TRBJ2-1	TGTGCCAGCACCATCAGGGGCTCTCCCTACAATGAGCAGTTCTTC	CASTIRGSPYNEQFF
many	NA	TRBV15	TRBJ1-1	TGTGCCACCAGCAGAGATCGGCAAAGGTACACTGAAGCTTTCTTT	CATSRDRQRYTEAFF
many	TRBD1	TRBV20-1	TRBJ2-7	TGCAGTGCTAGGAGCTGGGCCGGGACAGGGGCGTACGAGCAGTACTTC	CSARSWAGTGAYEQYF
many	NA	TRBV15	TRBJ2-1	TGTGCCACCAGCAGACCGACAGTTGCCTTTAGCTACAATGAGCAGTTCTTC	CATSRPTVAFSYNEQFF
few	NA	TRBV7-8	TRBJ2-7	TGTGCCAGCAGCTTAGGGACTGGCTCCTACGAGCAGTACTTC	CASSLGTGSYEQYF
many	NA	TRBV19	TRBJ2-5	TGTGCCAGTAGTATCGTGGGGCTGATCCAAGAGACCCAGTACTTC	CASSIVGLIQETQYF
many	NA	TRBV11-2	TRBJ2-7	TGTGCCAGCAGCTTGCACGCAGCGACGTACTACGAGCAGTACTTC	CASSLHAATYYEQYF
many	NA	TRBV27	TRBJ1-2	TGTGCCAGCAGCCCCGGGGCAACAGCTAACTATGGCTACACCTTC	CASSPGATANYGYTF
few	NA	TRBV12-3/TRBV12-4	TRBJ1-1	TGTGCCAGCACCCTCCCGGGATTTAGGAACACTGAAGCTTTCTTT	CASTLPGFRNTEAFF
few	NA	TRBV10-3	TRBJ1-2	TGTGCCATCAAAGGAACAGAATACGGCTACACCTTC	CAIKGTEYGYTF